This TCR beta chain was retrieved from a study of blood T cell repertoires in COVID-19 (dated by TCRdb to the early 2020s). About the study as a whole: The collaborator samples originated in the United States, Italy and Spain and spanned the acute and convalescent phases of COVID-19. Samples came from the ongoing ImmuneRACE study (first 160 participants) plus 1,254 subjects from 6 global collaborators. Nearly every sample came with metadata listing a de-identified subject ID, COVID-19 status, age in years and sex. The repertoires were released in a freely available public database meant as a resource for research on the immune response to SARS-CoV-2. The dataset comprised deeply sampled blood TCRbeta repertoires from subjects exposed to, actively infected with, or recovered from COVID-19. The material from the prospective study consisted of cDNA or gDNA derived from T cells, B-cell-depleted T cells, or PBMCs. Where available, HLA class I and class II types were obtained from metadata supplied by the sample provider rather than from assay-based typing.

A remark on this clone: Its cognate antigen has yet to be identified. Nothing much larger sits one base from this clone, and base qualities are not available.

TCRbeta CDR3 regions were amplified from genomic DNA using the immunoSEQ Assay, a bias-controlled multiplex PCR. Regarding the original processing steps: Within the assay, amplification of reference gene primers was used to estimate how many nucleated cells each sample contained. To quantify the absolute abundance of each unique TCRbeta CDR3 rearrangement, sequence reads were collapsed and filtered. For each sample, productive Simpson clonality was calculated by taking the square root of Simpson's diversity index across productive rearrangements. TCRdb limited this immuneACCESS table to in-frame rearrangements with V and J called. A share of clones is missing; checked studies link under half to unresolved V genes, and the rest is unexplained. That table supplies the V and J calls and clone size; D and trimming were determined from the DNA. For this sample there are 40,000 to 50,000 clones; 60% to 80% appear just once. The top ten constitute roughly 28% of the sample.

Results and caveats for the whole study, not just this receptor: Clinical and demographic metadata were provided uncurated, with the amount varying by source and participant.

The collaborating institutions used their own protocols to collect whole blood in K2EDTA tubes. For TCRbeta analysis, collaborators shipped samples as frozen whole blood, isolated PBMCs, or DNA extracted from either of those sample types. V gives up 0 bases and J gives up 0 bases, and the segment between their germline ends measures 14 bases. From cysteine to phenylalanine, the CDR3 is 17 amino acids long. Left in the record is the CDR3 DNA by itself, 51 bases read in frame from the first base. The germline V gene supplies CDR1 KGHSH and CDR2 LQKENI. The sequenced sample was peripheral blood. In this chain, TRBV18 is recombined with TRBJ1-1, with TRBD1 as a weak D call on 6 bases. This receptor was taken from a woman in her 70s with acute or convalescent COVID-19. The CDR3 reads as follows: CASSPPGHRNMNTEAFF. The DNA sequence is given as TGTGCCAGCTCACCACCGGGACACAGAAACATGAACACTGAAGCTTTCTTT. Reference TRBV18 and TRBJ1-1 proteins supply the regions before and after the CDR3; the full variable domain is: NAGVMQNPRHLVRRRGQEARLRCSPMKGHSHVYWYRQLPEEGLKFMVYLQKENIIDESGMPKERFSAEFPKEGPSILRIQQVVRGDSAAYFCASSPPGHRNMNTEAFFGQGTRLTVV.